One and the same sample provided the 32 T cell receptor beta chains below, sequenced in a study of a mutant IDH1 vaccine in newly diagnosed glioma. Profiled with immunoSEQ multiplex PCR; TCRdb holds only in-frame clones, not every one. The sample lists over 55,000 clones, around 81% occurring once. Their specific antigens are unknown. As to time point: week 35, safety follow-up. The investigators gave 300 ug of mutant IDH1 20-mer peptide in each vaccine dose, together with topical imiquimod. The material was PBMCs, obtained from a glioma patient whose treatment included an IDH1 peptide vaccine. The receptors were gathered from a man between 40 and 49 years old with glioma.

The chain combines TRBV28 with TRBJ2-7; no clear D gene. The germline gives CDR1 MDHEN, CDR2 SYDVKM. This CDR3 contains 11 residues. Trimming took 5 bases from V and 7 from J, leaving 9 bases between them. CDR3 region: CASSLTGEQYF. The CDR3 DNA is TGTGCCAGCAGTCTAACGGGTGAGCAGTACTTC.

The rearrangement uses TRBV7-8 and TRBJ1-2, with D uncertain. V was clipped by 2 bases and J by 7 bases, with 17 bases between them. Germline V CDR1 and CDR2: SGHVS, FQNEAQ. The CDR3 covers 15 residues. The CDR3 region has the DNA TGTGCCAGCAGCTTAAAAAAACAGTCGAACGCTGGCTACACCTTC. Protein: CASSLKKQSNAGYTF.

DNA for the CDR3: TGCGCCAGCAGTGAGTGGCAGGGGGCAGGCACTGAAGCTTTCTTT. Its translation: CASSEWQGAGTEAFF. V and J are TRBV10-2 and TRBJ1-1; 8 bases are a match to TRBD1. The CDR3 totals 15 residues. Germline values: CDR1 WSHSY, CDR2 SAAADI. With 1 base clipped from V and 4 bases from J, the junction kept 5 bases outside the gene matches.

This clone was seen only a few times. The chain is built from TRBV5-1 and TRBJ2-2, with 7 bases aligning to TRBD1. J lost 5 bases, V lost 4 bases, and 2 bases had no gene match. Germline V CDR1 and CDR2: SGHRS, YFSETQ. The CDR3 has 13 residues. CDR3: CASSPQGTGELFF. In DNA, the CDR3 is TGCGCCAGCAGCCCACAGGGGACCGGGGAGCTGTTTTTT.

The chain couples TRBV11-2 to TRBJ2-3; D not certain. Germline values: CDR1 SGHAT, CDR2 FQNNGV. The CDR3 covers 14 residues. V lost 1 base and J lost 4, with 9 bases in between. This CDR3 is CASSLVIPPDTQYF. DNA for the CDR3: TGTGCCAGCAGCTTAGTAATCCCCCCAGATACGCAGTATTTT.

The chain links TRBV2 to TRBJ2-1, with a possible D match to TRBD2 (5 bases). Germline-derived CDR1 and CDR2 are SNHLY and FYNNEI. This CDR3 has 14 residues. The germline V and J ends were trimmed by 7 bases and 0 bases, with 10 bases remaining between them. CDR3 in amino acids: CASNEGSSYNEQFF. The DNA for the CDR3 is TGTGCCAGCAACGAGGGTAGCTCCTACAATGAGCAGTTCTTC.

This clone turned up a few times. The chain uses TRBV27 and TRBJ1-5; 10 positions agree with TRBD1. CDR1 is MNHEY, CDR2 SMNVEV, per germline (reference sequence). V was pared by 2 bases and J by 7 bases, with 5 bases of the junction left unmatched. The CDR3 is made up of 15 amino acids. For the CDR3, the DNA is TGTGCCAGCAGTTTAACGACAGGGGGCGGCCAGCCCCAGCATTTT. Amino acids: CASSLTTGGGQPQHF.

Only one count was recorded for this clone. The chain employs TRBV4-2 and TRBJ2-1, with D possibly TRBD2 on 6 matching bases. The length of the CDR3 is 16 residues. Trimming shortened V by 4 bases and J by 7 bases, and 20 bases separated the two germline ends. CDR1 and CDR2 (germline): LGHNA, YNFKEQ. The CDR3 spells CASSLGSADYGNEQFF. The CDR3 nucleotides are TGTGCCAGCAGCCTTGGATCGGCGGACTACGGGAATGAGCAGTTCTTC.

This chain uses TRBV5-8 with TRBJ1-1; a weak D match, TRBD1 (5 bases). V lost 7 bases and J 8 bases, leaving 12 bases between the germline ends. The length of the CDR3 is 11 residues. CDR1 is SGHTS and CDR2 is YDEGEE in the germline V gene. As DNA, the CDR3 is TGTGCCAGCTACCACGGGGGGGAAGCTTTCTTT. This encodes CASYHGGEAFF.

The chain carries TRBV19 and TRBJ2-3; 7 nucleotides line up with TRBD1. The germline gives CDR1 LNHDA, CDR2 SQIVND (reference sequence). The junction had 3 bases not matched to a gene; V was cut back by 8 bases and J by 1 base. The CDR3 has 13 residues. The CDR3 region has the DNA TGTGCCAGTTCGGACAGGCGCACAGATACGCAGTATTTT. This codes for CASSDRRTDTQYF.

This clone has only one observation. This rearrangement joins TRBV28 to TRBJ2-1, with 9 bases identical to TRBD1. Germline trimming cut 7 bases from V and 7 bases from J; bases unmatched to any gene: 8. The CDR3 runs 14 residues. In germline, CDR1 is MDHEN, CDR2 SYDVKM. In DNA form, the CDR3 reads TGTGCCAGCATAGGGACAGGGAAAGTGAATGAGCAGTTCTTC. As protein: CASIGTGKVNEQFF.

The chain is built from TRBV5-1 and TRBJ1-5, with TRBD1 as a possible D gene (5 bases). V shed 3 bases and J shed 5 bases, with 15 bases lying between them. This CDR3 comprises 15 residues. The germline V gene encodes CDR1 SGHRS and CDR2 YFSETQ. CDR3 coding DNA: TGCGCCAGCAGCTGGAGGGGCCAGGGCGATCAGCCCCAGCATTTT. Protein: CASSWRGQGDQPQHF.

DNA for the CDR3: TGTGCCAGCAGCTTAGTCAGGGCTTTTACCGGGGAGCTGTTTTTT. It yields the protein CASSLVRAFTGELFF. The chain combines TRBV7-8 with TRBJ2-2; weak D call: TRBD1 (5 bases). Germline V gene sequence: CDR1 SGHVS, CDR2 FQNEAQ. Between the trimmed V and J ends, which lost 1 base and 5 bases, there was a span of 11 bases. The CDR3 length is 15 residues.

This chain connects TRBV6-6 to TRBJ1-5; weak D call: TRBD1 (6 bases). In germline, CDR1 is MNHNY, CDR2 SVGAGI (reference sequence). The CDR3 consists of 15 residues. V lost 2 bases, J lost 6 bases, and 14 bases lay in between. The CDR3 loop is CASSYGNREGQPQHF. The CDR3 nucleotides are TGTGCCAGCAGTTACGGAAACAGGGAGGGTCAGCCCCAGCATTTT.

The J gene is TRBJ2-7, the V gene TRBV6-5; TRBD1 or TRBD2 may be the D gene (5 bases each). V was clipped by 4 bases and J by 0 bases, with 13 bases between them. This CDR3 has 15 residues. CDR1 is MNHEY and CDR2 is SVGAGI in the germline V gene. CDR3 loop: CASSWGLGVSYEQYF. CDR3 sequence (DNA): TGTGCCAGCAGTTGGGGGTTGGGGGTCTCCTACGAGCAGTACTTC.

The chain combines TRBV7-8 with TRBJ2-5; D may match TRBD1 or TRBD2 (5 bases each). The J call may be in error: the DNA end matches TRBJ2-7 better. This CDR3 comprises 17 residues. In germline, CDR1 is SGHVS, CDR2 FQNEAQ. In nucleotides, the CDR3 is TGTGCCAGCAGCTTAGGGTTAACTGGGGACCTCCACCACGAGCAGTACTTC. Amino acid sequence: CASSLGLTGDLHHEQYF.

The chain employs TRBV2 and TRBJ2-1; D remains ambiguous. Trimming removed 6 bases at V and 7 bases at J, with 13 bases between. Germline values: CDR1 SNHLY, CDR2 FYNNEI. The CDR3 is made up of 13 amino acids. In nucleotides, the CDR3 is TGTGCCAGCAGAGCCGGAGTTGCGAATGAGCAGTTCTTC. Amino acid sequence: CASRAGVANEQFF.

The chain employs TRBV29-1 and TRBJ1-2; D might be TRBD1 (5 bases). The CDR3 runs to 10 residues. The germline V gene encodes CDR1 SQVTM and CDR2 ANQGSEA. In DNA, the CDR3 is TGCCTCGGGCAGGGCGATGGCTACACCTTC. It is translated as CLGQGDGYTF.

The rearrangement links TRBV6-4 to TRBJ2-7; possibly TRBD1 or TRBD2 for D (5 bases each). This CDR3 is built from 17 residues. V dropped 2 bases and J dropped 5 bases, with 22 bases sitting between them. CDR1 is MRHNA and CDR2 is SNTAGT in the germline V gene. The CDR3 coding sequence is TGTGCCAGCAGTGACCCCCACCCCACACAAAGGGACCACGAGCAGTACTTC. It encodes CASSDPHPTQRDHEQYF.

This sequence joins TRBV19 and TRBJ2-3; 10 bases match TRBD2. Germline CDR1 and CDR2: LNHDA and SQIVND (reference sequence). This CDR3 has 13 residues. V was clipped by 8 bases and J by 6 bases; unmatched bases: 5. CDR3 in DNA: TGTGCCAGTGGAAGCGGGAGGGGGGATACGCAGTATTTT. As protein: CASGSGRGDTQYF.

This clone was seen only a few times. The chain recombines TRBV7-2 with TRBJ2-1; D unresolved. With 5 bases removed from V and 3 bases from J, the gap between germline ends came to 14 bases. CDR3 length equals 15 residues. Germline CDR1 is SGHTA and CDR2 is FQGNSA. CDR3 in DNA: TGTGCCAGCAGCCGACCCAGGACGGACTACAATGAGCAGTTCTTC. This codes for CASSRPRTDYNEQFF.

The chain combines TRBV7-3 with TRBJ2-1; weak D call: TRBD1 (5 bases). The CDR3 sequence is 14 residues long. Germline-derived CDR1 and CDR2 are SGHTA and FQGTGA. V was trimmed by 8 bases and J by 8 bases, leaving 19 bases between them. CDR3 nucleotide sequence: TGTGCCAGCTCCAAGGGCAGTAAAGGGGATGAGCAGTTCTTC. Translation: CASSKGSKGDEQFF.

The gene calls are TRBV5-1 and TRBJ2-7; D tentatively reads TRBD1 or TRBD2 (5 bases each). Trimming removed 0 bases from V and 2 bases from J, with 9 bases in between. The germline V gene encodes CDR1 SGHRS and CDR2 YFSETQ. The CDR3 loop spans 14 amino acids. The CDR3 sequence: CASSLVGVPYEQYF. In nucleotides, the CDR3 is TGCGCCAGCAGCTTGGTGGGGGTCCCCTACGAGCAGTACTTC.

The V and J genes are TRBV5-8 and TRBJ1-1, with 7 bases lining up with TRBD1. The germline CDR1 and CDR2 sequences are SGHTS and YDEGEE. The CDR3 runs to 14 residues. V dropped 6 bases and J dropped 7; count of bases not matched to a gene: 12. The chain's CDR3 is CASISAQDRIEAFF. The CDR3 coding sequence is TGTGCCAGCATCAGCGCCCAGGACAGGATTGAAGCTTTCTTT.

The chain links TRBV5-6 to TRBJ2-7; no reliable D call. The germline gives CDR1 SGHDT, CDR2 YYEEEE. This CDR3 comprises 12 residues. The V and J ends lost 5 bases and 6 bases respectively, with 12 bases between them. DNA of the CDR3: TGTGCCAGCAGTTTTCCTCTTAGCGAGCAGTACTTC. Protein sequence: CASSFPLSEQYF.

The CDR3 protein is CASSFLASDRVAGELFF. In DNA, the CDR3 is TGTGCCAGCAGCTTTCTCGCATCGGACAGGGTAGCCGGGGAGCTGTTTTTT. The chain joins TRBV7-9 to TRBJ2-2; 8 positions match TRBD1. Germline CDR1 SEHNR, CDR2 FQNEAQ (reference sequence). The CDR3 totals 17 residues. With 3 bases clipped from V and 6 bases from J, the junction kept 12 bases outside the gene matches.

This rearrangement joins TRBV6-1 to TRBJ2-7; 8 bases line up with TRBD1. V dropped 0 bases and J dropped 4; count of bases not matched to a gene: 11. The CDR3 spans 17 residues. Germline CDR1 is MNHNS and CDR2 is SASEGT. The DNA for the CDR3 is TGTGCCAGCAGTGAAGCGCTATCGGCAGGGGGCTTGTACGAGCAGTACTTC. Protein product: CASSEALSAGGLYEQYF.

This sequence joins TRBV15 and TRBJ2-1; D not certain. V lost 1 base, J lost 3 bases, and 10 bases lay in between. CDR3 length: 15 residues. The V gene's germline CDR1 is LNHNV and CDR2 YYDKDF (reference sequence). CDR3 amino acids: CATSRARMGYNEQFF. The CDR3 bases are TGTGCCACCAGCAGAGCCAGGATGGGCTACAATGAGCAGTTCTTC.

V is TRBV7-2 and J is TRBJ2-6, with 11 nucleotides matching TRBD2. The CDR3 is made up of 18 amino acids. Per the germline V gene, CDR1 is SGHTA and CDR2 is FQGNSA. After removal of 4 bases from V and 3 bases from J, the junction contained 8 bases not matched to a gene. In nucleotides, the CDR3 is TGTGCCAGCAGCTACGGACTAGCGGGTCGTTTTGGGGCCAACGTCCTGACTTTC. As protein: CASSYGLAGRFGANVLTF.

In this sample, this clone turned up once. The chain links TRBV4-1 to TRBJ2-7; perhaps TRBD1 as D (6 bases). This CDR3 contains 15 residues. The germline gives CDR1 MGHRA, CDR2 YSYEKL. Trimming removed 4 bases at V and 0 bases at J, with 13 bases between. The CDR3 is CASSPLGGPSYEQYF. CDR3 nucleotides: TGCGCCAGCAGCCCCTTAGGGGGTCCCTCCTACGAGCAGTACTTC.

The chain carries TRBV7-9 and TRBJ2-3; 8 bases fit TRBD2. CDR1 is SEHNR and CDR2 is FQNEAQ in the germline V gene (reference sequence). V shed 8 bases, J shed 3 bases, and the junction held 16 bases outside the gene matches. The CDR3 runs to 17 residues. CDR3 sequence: CASGEGQAGVGTDTQYF. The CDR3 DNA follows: TGTGCCAGCGGGGAGGGGCAAGCGGGAGTCGGGACAGATACGCAGTATTTT.

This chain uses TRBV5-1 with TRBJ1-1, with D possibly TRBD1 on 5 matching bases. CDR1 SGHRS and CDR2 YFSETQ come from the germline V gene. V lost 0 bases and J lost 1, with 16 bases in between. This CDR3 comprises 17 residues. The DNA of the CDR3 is TGCGCCAGCAGCTTGGATGGACAACCGCGAGCGAACACTGAAGCTTTCTTT. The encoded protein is CASSLDGQPRANTEAFF. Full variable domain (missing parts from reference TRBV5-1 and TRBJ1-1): KAGVTQTPRYLIKTRGQQVTLSCSPISGHRSVSWYQQTPGQGLQFLFEYFSETQRNKGNFPGRFSGRQFSNSRSEMNVSTLELGDSALYLCASSLDGQPRANTEAFFGQGTRLTVV.